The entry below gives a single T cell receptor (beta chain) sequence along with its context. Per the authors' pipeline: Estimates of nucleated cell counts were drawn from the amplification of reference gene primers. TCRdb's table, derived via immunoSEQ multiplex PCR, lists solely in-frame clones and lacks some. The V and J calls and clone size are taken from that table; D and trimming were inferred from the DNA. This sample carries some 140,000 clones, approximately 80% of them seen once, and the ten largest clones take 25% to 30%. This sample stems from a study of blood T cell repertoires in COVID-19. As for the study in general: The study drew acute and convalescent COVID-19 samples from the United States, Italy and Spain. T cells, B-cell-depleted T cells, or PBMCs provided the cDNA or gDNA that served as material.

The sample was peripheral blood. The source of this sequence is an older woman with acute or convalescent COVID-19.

The CDR3 sequence: CASSLYLTGEKYEQYV. For the CDR3, the DNA is TGTGCCAGCAGCTTGTATCTGACAGGGGAAAAGTACGAGCAGTACGTC. This chain uses TRBV5-6 with TRBJ2-7; TRBD1 aligns across 8 bases. The germline V gene has CDR1 SGHDT and CDR2 YYEEEE. The CDR3 has 16 amino acids. V was clipped by 1 base and J by 4 bases; unmatched bases: 10.